This paragraph reports one T cell receptor beta chain. It has no known antigen specificity. No quality values exist for individual bases; no much larger clone is one base distant. This sample is part of a study of CD8+CD57+ T cells in acquired aplastic anemia (dated by TCRdb to the late 2010s). Concerning the study at large: A mean of approximately 3 ug of DNA, ranging from 0.2 to 27.4 ug, was extracted from sorted CD4+ and CD8+ cells. CD8+CD57+ expansion was defined as frequency above the mean frequency observed in healthy subjects. Beyond this particular receptor, the publication reports: Around 28 CD8+ CDR3 sequences were found to be shared between patients and controls, but these sequences appeared to be highly expressed in patients and within the immunodominant clones of the patients. Patients and healthy controls showed no significant difference in CD8+ Simpson's diversity (P=0.060).

A distance of 9 bases separates the germline ends of V and J, which lose 3 bases and 3 bases respectively. Including cysteine and phenylalanine, the CDR3 has 12 amino acids. Only the CDR3 DNA stays, 36 bases, in frame from base 1. The CDR1 and CDR2 encoded by the germline V gene (reference sequence) are DFQATT and SNEGSKA. TCR beta VDJ combination and CDR3 sequence profiling used genomic DNA as the template. TCR repertoire sequencing was run on an Illumina HiSeq 2000. Per the source publication's procedure: Repertoire assessment relied on Simpson's diversity index, CDR3 size and DJ length profiles, and TRBV/TRBJ rearrangement plots. The immunodominant clone was defined as the most abundant DNA sequence in deep sequencing data. CDR3 amino acid sequences were checked for sharing between subjects and were compared against published repertoires and the VDJdb database. TCRdb redid the processing of the public reads, applying fastp at Q25 and MiXCR, and retained in-frame beta chains. Rows with a matching CDR3 protein are joined into one entry that keeps the most common DNA and genes. The V and J calls and clone size are TCRdb's, not the authors'. The sample table records 180,000 or so distinct CDR3 sequences; 50% to 65% of these occur just once. The ten largest clonotypes hold about 44% of the sample.

Expansion of CD8+CD57+ cells had been shown by flow cytometry in the patients chosen for sequencing. All patients had severe acquired aplastic anemia diagnosed by International Study of Aplastic Anemia and Agranulocytosis and Camitta criteria. At the time blood was sampled, none of the patients had received any therapy. In the study, sorted CD4+ and CD8+ blood T cells from patients with severe aplastic anemia and from healthy subjects underwent deep sequencing of TCR repertoires. Patients were enrolled in the USA under clinicaltrials.gov protocols 00001620, 01623167, 00001397, 00071045, 00081523 and 00961064. Ficoll-Paque density gradient centrifugation was used to isolate peripheral blood mononuclear cells. Before DNA extraction, CD4+ and CD8+ T cells were sorted with FACS or magnetic beads.

This clonotype was sampled from a human donor with aplastic anemia. The source material was sorted CD4+, CD8+, or CD8+CD57+ T cells (not recorded which) from PBMCs. The chain was built from TRBV20-1 and TRBJ2-7; a tentative D match to TRBD2 spans 5 bases. The nucleotide sequence is given as TGCAGTGCTAGGGCCGGGATCTACGAGCAGTACTTC. Its amino acids are CSARAGIYEQYF.